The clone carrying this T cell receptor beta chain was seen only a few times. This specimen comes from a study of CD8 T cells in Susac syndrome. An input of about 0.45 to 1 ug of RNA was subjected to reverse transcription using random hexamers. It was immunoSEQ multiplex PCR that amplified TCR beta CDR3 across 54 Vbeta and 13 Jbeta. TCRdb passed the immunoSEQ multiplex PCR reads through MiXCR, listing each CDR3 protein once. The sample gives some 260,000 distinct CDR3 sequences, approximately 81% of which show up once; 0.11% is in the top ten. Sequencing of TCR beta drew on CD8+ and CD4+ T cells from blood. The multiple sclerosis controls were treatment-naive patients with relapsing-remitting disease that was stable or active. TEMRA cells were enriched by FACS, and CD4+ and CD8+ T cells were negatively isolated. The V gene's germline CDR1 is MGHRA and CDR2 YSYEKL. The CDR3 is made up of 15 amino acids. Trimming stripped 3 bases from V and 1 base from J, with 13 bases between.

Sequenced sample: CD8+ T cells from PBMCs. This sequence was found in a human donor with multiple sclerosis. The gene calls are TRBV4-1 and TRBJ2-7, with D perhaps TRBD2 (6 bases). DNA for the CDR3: TGCGCCAGCAGCCAGACTAGGGACTCTTCCTACGAGCAGTACTTC. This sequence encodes CASSQTRDSSYEQYF.